This T cell receptor beta chain was identified during a study of control samples from healthy donors and cancer patients. Looked up from germline, CDR1 is SGHRS and CDR2 is YFSETQ. This CDR3 is built from 13 residues. V lost 5 bases and J lost 5; bases outside the gene matches: 1. The assay was immunoSEQ multiplex PCR, and TCRdb's table has in-frame clones only and misses some. The data contain 120,000 or so clones, 87% of them seen just once; the ten biggest clones take up roughly 3%. This TCR came from a man in his fifties or sixties in good health. The source material was blood. The rearrangement links TRBV5-1 to TRBJ2-1; TRBD1 agrees at 10 bases. CDR3 loop: CASSGTGDNEQFF. DNA of the CDR3: TGCGCCAGCAGTGGGACAGGGGACAATGAGCAGTTCTTC.